This TCR beta chain was sequenced during a study of breast tumors, draining lymph nodes, adjacent tissues. The germline CDR1 and CDR2 sequences are SGHTA and FQGNSA. The CDR3 contains 15 residues. The junction had 4 bases not matched to a gene; V was cut back by 5 bases and J by 0 bases. This clonotype was seen at least ten times. Each CDR3 protein is one row after TCRdb ran MiXCR on the multiplex PCR reads. The sample has approximately 45,000 distinct CDR3 sequences; 23% are singletons. V usage is TRBV7-2 and J usage is TRBJ2-1; 7 positions match TRBD1. Source material: breast tumor tissue. The sequence was collected from a female donor with breast cancer. Some clones in this sample may be carry-over from other donors' samples. This chain's CDR3 is CASSHDRDSYNEQFF. The CDR3 DNA follows: TGTGCCAGCAGCCACGACAGGGACTCCTACAATGAGCAGTTCTTC.